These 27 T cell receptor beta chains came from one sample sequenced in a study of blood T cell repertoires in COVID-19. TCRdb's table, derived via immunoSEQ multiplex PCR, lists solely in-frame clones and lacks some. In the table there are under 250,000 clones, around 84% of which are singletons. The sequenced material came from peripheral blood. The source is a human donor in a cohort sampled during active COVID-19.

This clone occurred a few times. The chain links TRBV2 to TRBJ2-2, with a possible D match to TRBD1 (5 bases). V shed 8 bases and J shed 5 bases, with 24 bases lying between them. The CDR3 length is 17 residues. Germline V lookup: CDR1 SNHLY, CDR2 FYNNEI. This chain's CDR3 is CASRPRPAAGSTGELFF. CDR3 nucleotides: TGTGCCAGCCGACCCCGACCGGCGGCAGGGTCGACCGGGGAGCTGTTTTTT.

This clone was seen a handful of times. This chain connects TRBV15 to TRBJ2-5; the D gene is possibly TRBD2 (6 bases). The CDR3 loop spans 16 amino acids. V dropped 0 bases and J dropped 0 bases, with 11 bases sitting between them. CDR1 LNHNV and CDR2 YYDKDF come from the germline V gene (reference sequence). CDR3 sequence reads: CATSRDRRGYQETQYF. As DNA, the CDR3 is TGTGCCACCAGCAGAGATCGGAGGGGATACCAAGAGACCCAGTACTTC.

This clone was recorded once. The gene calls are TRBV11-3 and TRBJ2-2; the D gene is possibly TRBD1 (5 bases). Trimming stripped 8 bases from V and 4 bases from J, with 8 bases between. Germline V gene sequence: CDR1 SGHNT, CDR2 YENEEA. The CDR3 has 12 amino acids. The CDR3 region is CASSRVTGELFF. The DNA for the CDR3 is TGTGCCAGCTCCAGGGTCACCGGGGAGCTGTTTTTT.

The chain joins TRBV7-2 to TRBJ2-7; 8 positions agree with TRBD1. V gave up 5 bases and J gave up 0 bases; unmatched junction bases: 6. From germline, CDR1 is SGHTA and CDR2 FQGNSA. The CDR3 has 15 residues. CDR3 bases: TGTGCCAGCAGCGCGGACAGGGTGACCTCCTACGAGCAGTACTTC. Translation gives CASSADRVTSYEQYF. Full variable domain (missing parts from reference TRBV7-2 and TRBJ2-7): GAGVSQSPSNKVTEKGKDVELRCDPISGHTALYWYRQSLGQGLEFLIYFQGNSAPDKSGLPSDRFSAERTGGSVSTLTIQRTQQEDSAVYLCASSADRVTSYEQYFGPGTRLTVT.

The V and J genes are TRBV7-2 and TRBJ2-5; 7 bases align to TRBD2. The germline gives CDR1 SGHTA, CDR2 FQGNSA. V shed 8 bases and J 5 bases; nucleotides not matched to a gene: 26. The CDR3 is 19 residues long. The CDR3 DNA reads TGTGCCAGCTCGCTCGCGCGGAGACTGTTTGGGGGGGTTGTGGAGACCCAGTACTTC. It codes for CASSLARRLFGGVVETQYF.

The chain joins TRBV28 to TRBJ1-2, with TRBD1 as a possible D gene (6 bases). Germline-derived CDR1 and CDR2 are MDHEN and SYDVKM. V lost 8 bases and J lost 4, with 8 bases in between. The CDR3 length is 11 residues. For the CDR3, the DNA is TGTGCCAGCCTGGACAGCTATGGCTACACCTTC. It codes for CASLDSYGYTF.

The DNA of the CDR3 is TGTGCCAGCAGCTTAGTGAGCGATGAGCAGTTCTTC. It yields the protein CASSLVSDEQFF. V gene TRBV11-3 combines with J gene TRBJ2-1; no reliable D call. This CDR3 spans 12 amino acids. Deletions cut 1 base from V and 8 bases from J, with 6 bases between. Germline V gene data show CDR1 as SGHNT and CDR2 as YENEEA.

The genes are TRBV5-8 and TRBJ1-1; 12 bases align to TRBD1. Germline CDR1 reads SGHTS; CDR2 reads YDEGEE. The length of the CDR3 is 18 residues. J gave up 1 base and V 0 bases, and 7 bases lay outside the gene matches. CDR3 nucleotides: TGTGCCAGCAGCTTGGTCAGGGACAGGGGGCTTTCGAACACTGAAGCTTTCTTT. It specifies CASSLVRDRGLSNTEAFF. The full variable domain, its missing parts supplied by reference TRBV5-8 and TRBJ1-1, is EAGVTQSPTHLIKTRGQQATLRCSPISGHTSVYWYQQALGLGLQFLLWYDEGEERNRGNFPPRFSGRQFPNYSSELNVNALELEDSALYLCASSLVRDRGLSNTEAFFGQGTRLTVV.

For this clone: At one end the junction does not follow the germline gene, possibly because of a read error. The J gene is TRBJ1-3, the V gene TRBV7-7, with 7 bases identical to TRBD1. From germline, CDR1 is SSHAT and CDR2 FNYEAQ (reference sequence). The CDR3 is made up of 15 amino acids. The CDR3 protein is CASSPRQGTGNTIYF. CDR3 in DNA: TGTGCTAGCAGCCCAAGACAGGGAACGGGAAACACCATATATTTT.

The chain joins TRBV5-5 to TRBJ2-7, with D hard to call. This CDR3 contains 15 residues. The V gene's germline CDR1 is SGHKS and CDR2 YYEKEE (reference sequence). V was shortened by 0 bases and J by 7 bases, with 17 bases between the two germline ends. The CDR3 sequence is CASSLAGRPLDEQYF. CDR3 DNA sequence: TGTGCCAGCAGCTTGGCGGGTCGGCCGTTGGATGAGCAGTACTTC. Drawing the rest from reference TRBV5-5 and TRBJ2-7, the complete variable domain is DAGVTQSPTHLIKTRGQQVTLRCSPISGHKSVSWYQQVLGQGPQFIFQYYEKEERGRGNFPDRFSARQFPNYSSELNVNALLLGDSALYLCASSLAGRPLDEQYFGPGTRLTVT.

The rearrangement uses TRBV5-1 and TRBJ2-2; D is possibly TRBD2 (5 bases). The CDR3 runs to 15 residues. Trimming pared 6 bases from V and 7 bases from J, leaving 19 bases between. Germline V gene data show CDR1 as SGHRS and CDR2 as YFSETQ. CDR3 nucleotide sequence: TGCGCCAGCACCCTAAGCGGCCCCTCGAACGGGGAGCTGTTTTTT. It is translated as CASTLSGPSNGELFF.

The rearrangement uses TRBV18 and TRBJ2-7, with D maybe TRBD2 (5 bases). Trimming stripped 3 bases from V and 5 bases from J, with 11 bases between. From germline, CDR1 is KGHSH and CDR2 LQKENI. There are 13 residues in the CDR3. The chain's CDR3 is CASSPAGGHEQYF. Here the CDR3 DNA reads TGTGCCAGCTCACCCGCGGGCGGCCACGAGCAGTACTTC.

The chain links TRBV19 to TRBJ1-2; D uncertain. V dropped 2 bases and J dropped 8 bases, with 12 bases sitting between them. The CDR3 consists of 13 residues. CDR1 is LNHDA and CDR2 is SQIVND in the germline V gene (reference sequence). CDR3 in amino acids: CASSIKHSWGYTF. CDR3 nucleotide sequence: TGTGCCAGTAGTATAAAGCATTCGTGGGGCTACACCTTC.

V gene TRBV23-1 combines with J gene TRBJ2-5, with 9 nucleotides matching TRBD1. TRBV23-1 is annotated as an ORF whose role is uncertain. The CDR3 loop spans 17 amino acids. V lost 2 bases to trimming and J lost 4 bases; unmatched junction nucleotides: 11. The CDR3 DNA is TGCGCCAGCAGTCAAGTTCTCGTAACAGGGGGCTCAGAGACCCAGTACTTC. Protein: CASSQVLVTGGSETQYF.

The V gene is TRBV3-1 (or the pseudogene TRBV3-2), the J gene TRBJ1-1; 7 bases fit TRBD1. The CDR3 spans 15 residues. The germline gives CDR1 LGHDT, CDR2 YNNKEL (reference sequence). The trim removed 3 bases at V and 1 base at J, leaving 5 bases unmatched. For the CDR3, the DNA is TGTGCCAGCAGCCAGGAGGACAGGCAGAACACTGAAGCTTTCTTT. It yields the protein CASSQEDRQNTEAFF.

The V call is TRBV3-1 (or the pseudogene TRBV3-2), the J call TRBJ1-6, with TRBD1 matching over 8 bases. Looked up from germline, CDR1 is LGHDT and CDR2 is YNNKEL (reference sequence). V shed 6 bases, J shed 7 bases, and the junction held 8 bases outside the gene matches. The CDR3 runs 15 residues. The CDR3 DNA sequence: TGTGCCAGCAGTCCGGACAGGGAATGGAATTCACCCCTCCACTTT. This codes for CASSPDREWNSPLHF.

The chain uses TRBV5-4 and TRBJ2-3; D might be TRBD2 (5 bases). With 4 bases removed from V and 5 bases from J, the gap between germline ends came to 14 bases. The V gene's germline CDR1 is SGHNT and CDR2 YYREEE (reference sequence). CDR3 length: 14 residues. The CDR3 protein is CASSPPGEGDTQYF. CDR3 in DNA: TGTGCCAGCAGCCCGCCCGGGGAAGGAGATACGCAGTATTTT. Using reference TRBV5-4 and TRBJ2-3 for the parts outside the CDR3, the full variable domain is ETGVTQSPTHLIKTRGQQVTLRCSSQSGHNTVSWYQQALGQGPQFIFQYYREEENGRGNFPPRFSGLQFPNYSSELNVNALELDDSALYLCASSPPGEGDTQYFGPGTRLTVL.

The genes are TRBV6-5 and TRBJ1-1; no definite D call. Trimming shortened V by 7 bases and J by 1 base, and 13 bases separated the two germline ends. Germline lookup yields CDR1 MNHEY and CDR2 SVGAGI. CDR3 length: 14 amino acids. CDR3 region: CASKKPTGNTEAFF. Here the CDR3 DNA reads TGTGCCAGCAAGAAGCCGACGGGGAACACTGAAGCTTTCTTT.

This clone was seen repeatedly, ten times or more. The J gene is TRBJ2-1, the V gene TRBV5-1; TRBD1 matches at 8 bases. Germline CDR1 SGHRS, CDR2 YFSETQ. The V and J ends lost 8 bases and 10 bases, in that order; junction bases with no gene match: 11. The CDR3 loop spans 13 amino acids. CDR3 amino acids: CASSRTGPAEQFF. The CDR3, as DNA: TGCGCCAGTTCCCGGACAGGGCCTGCGGAGCAGTTCTTC.

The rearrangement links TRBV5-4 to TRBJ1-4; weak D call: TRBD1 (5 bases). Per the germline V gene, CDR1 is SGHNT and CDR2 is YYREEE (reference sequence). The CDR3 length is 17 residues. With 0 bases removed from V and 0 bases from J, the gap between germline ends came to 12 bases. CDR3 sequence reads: CASSLEGLPSTNEKLFF. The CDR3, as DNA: TGTGCCAGCAGCTTGGAGGGACTTCCTTCAACTAATGAAAAACTGTTTTTT. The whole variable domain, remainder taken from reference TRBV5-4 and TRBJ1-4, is ETGVTQSPTHLIKTRGQQVTLRCSSQSGHNTVSWYQQALGQGPQFIFQYYREEENGRGNFPPRFSGLQFPNYSSELNVNALELDDSALYLCASSLEGLPSTNEKLFFGSGTQLSVL.

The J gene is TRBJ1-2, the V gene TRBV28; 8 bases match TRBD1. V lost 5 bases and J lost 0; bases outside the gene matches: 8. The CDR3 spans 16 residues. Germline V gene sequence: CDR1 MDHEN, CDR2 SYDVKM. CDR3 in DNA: TGTGCCAGCAGTCCCGACTGGACAGGGTCTAACTATGGCTACACCTTC. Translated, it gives CASSPDWTGSNYGYTF.

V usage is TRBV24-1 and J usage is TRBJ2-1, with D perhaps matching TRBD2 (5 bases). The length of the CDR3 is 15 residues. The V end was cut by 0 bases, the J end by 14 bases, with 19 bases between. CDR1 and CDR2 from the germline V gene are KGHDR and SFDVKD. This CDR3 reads CATSDLPERGSPKFF. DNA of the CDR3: TGTGCCACCAGTGATTTGCCGGAGAGAGGGAGCCCAAAGTTCTTC.

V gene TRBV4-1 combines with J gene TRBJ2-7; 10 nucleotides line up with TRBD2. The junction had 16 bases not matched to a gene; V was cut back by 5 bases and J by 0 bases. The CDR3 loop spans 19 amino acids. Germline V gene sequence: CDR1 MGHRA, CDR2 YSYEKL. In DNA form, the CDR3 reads TGCGCCAGCAGCAAAAGCCCCTATAGCGGGGGGACCCACTCCTACGAGCAGTACTTC. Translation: CASSKSPYSGGTHSYEQYF.

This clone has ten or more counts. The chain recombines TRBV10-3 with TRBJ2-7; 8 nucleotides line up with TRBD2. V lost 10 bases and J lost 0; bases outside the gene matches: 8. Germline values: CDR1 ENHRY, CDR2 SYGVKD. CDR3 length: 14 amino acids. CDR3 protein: CATDSSGSSYEQYF. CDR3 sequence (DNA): TGTGCCACCGACTCCAGCGGGAGCTCCTACGAGCAGTACTTC.

CDR3 DNA sequence: TGTGCCAGCAGCTGGGGGACAGGGAAGGCTGGGGCCAACGTCCTGACTTTC. Its translation is CASSWGTGKAGANVLTF. The gene calls are TRBV7-2 and TRBJ2-6; 9 bases match TRBD1. The CDR3 extends over 17 amino acids. CDR1 is SGHTA, CDR2 FQGNSA, per germline. V shed 4 bases, J shed 2 bases, and the junction held 6 bases outside the gene matches. The whole variable domain, filled in from reference TRBV7-2 and TRBJ2-6, reads GAGVSQSPSNKVTEKGKDVELRCDPISGHTALYWYRQSLGQGLEFLIYFQGNSAPDKSGLPSDRFSAERTGGSVSTLTIQRTQQEDSAVYLCASSWGTGKAGANVLTFGAGSRLTVL.

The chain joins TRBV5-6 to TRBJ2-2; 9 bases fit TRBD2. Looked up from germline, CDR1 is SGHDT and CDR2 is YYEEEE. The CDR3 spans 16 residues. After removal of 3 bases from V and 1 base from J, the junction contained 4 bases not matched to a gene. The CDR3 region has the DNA TGTGCCAGCAGCTACGGACTAGCGCTGAACACCGGGGAGCTGTTTTTT. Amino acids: CASSYGLALNTGELFF.

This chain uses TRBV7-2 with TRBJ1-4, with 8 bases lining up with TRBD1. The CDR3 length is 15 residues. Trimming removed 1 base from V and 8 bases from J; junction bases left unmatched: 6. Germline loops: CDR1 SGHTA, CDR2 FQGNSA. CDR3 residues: CASSLDPGGVEKLFF. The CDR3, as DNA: TGTGCCAGCAGCTTAGATCCAGGGGGCGTGGAAAAACTGTTTTTT.